This T cell receptor (beta chain) was identified during a study of Graves' ophthalmopathy and Graves' hyperthyroidism. Study findings and constraints: The model achieved around 67% sensitivity and about 76% specificity for ophthalmopathy progression.

Trimming cost V 3 bases and J 6 bases, with 20 bases left between them. The CDR3 spans 16 residues. Germline values: CDR1 SGHTA, CDR2 FQGNSA. Concerning this clonotype itself: The antigen is unknown.

The sequenced template was RNA, covering the TCR beta CDR3 region. The first round was an RT-PCR with HTBI primers, and the second round was a multiplex PCR. TCRdb re-called the multiplex PCR reads with MiXCR, one entry per CDR3 protein. The sample shows about 420,000 distinct CDR3 sequences, around a fifth of them seen only once. The stable label applied to hyperthyroidism with no ophthalmopathy within 18 months of follow-up. The diagnostic workup employed clinical symptoms, serum thyroxine, TRAb, thyroid ultrasound and orbital computed tomography. The material sequenced was peripheral blood. The chain joins TRBV7-2 to TRBJ1-1; weak D call: TRBD1 (5 bases). The sequence was collected from a young woman with stable Graves' hyperthyroidism. The CDR3 is CTSSFALGRPRAEAFF. The CDR3 DNA is TGTACCAGCAGCTTCGCTTTGGGACGGCCGCGCGCTGAAGCTTTCTTT.